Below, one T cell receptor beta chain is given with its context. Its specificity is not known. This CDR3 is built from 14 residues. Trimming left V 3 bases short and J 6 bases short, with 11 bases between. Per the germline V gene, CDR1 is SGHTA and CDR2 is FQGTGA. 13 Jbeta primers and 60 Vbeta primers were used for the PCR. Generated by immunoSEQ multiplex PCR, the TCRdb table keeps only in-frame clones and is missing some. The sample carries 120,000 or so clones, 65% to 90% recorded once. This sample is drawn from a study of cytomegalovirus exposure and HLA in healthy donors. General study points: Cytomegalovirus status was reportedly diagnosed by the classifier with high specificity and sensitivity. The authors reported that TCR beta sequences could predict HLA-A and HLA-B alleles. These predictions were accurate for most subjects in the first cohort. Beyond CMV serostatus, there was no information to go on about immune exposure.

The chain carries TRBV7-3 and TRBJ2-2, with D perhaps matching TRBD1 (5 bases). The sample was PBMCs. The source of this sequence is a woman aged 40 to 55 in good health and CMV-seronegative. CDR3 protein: CASSFTAGPGELFF. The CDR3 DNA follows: TGTGCCAGCAGCTTTACCGCAGGGCCCGGGGAGCTGTTTTTT. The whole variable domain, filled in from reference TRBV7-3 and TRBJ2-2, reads GAGVSQTPSNKVTEKGKYVELRCDPISGHTALYWYRQSLGQGPEFLIYFQGTGAADDSGLPNDRFFAVRPEGSVSTLKIQRTERGDSAVYLCASSFTAGPGELFFGEGSRLTVL.